The rows below give T cell receptor beta chains drawn from one sample of a study of blood T cell repertoires in COVID-19. Some clones are missing from TCRdb's copy, which holds only in-frame ones; the method was immunoSEQ multiplex PCR. The sample lists 72,000 or so clones, 85% to 90% occurring once. The sample taken for sequencing was peripheral blood. The origin of the receptors is an elderly woman with active or convalescent COVID-19. CDR3s include the opening cysteine and the closing phenylalanine or tryptophan. A D gene is named only where the DNA matches it firmly. Size values are once, few and many counts, or a class for expanded clones, and some rows have none.

J,D,size,V,DNA,CDR3
TRBJ1-2,NA,NA,TRBV29-1,TGCAGCGTTGAACCAGGGAGGATTGGCTATGGCTACACCTTC,CSVEPGRIGYGYTF
TRBJ2-7,TRBD2,once,TRBV5-1,TGCGCCAGCAGCTTGTCATTGGCGGGAGGTAGCTACGAGCAGTACTTC,CASSLSLAGGSYEQYF
TRBJ2-5,TRBD1,NA,TRBV5-1,TGCGCCAGCAGCTCCGAGACAGGGTGGGAGACCCAGTACTTC,CASSSETGWETQYF
TRBJ2-1,NA,NA,TRBV3-1/TRBV3-2,TGTGCCAGCAGCCAAGGCCGGACGGAGGTTGGGCAGTTCTTC,CASSQGRTEVGQFF
TRBJ2-7,NA,NA,TRBV10-1,TGCGCCAGCAGTGCCAGGGGTGGCGAGCAGTACTTC,CASSARGGEQYF
TRBJ2-7,NA,NA,TRBV15,TGTGCCACCAGCAGAGACCGGGGGTACGAGCAGTACTTC,CATSRDRGYEQYF
TRBJ2-3,TRBD2,NA,TRBV11-2,TGTGCCAGCAGCGCGGGACTAGCGGGGGGGCTAGGTACGCAGTATTTT,CASSAGLAGGLGTQYF
TRBJ2-1,TRBD2,NA,TRBV19,TGTGCCAGTAGTACGGGATGGGGGGGGTCCTACAATGAGCAGTTCTTC,CASSTGWGGSYNEQFF
TRBJ2-5,NA,once,TRBV30,TGTGCCTCCTCCGACAGCCAAGAGACCCAGTACTTC,CASSDSQETQYF
TRBJ1-5,NA,NA,TRBV2,TGTGCCAGCAGCGGGTTGTCTCAGCCCCAGCATTTT,CASSGLSQPQHF
TRBJ2-2,NA,NA,TRBV3-1/TRBV3-2,TGTGCCAGCAGCCAAATCCCTACCGGGGAGCTGTTTTTT,CASSQIPTGELFF
TRBJ2-5,NA,NA,TRBV10-1,TGCGCCAGCAGTGAGCCGTCAGGGGTCTCGATTGAGACCCAGTACTTC,CASSEPSGVSIETQYF
TRBJ1-2,NA,once,TRBV19,TGTGCCAGTAGCTCCGACTATGGCTACACCTTC,CASSSDYGYTF
TRBJ2-3,TRBD2,NA,TRBV19,TGTGCCAGTAGTAGAGGACTAGCGGAGTCAGATACGCAGTATTTT,CASSRGLAESDTQYF
TRBJ2-7,TRBD2,NA,TRBV7-2,TGTGCCAGCAGCTTAGGTAGCGGGGGCTCCTACGAGCAGTACTTC,CASSLGSGGSYEQYF
TRBJ2-1,TRBD2,NA,TRBV4-2,TGTGCCAGCAGCCGCTGGGGACTAGGTTTGTATGAGCAGTTCTTC,CASSRWGLGLYEQFF
TRBJ1-2,NA,NA,TRBV6-6,TGTGCCAGCAGCCGAAGGGGGGAGGGTTCGACTAAAAGAAACTATGGCTACACCTTC,CASSRRGEGSTKRNYGYTF
TRBJ2-1,TRBD2,NA,TRBV5-1,TGCGCCAGCAGCTTGGTGACTAGCGGGGGTGCTGAGCAGTTCTTC,CASSLVTSGGAEQFF
TRBJ2-5,NA,NA,TRBV28,TGTGCCAGCAGTTCGACCCCGACGGAGGCGGAGACCCAGTACTTC,CASSSTPTEAETQYF
TRBJ1-3,NA,NA,TRBV7-2,TGTGCCAGCAGCTTACAATTTGCGGGGGACCTTGGAAACACCATATATTTT,CASSLQFAGDLGNTIYF
TRBJ1-1,NA,NA,TRBV5-1,TGCGCCAGCAGCTTGATGGACAGCGACACTGAAGCTTTCTTT,CASSLMDSDTEAFF
TRBJ1-3,NA,NA,TRBV19,TGTGCCACCTCGGACAGTCGGTCAGGAAACACCATATATTTT,CATSDSRSGNTIYF
TRBJ1-1,TRBD1,NA,TRBV6-1,TGTGCCAGCAGTGAAGCGGGACAGTCGAGAGCTTTCTTT,CASSEAGQSRAFF
TRBJ2-3,NA,NA,TRBV5-4,TGTGCCAGCAGCTTGGCCGGAGCCGCAGATACGCAGTATTTT,CASSLAGAADTQYF
TRBJ2-1,TRBD2,NA,TRBV9,TGTGCCAGCAGCGTAGGGCGCGGGGGCTCCTACAATGAGCAGTTCTTC,CASSVGRGGSYNEQFF
TRBJ1-1,NA,NA,TRBV30,TGTGCCTGGGGACAAATTGAGGCTTTCTTT,CAWGQIEAFF
TRBJ1-2,NA,NA,TRBV24-1,TGTGCCACCAGCCCATCCGGGGGGCGGTTTGGCTACACCTTC,CATSPSGGRFGYTF
TRBJ2-7,NA,NA,TRBV14,TGTGCCAGCAGCCAGGCTCGACAGAGAGAGCAGTACTTC,CASSQARQREQYF
TRBJ2-1,NA,NA,TRBV7-8,TGTGCCAGCAGCCCCCGGGACACTTACAATGAGCAGTTCTTC,CASSPRDTYNEQFF
TRBJ2-7,TRBD1,NA,TRBV3-1/TRBV3-2,TGTGCCAGCAGCCCCCAGGCAGGGGGCGTCTACGAGCAGTACTTC,CASSPQAGGVYEQYF
TRBJ2-5,TRBD2,NA,TRBV10-3,TGTGCCATCAGTGAGGGACTAGCGGCCCAAGAGACCCAGTACTTC,CAISEGLAAQETQYF
TRBJ1-5,NA,NA,TRBV30,TGTGCCTGGAGACAGACCCTTAGCAATCAGCCCCAGCATTTT,CAWRQTLSNQPQHF
TRBJ2-1,TRBD2,once,TRBV27,TGTGCCAGCAGTTTAAACAGCGGGGGGGCCAGGGAGCAGTTCTTC,CASSLNSGGAREQFF
TRBJ2-7,TRBD2,NA,TRBV3-1/TRBV3-2,TGTGCCAGCAGCTTAGCGGGGGCCCTAGGGGAGCAGTACTTC,CASSLAGALGEQYF
TRBJ2-2,TRBD2,few,TRBV6-2/TRBV6-3,TGTGCCAGCAGTTACCGAGGTTTCCGGACTAGCGTTGGGGACACCGGGGAGCTGTTTTTT,CASSYRGFRTSVGDTGELFF
TRBJ2-1,NA,NA,TRBV6-5,TGTGCCAGCAGTCAGTGGGAGAGCTCCTACAATGAGCAGTTCTTC,CASSQWESSYNEQFF
TRBJ2-7,NA,NA,TRBV5-1,TGCGCCAGCAGATCCCGGGAGTCGTGGCACGAGCAGTACTTC,CASRSRESWHEQYF
TRBJ2-1,NA,NA,TRBV28,TGTGCCAGCAGTTTAGCGCCAGGGGAAAACGAGCAGTTCTTC,CASSLAPGENEQFF
TRBJ2-3,NA,NA,TRBV9,TGTGCCAGCGCGGCGACGGATACGCAGTATTTT,CASAATDTQYF
TRBJ2-1,NA,NA,TRBV13,TGTGCCAGCAGTCCGGGGACTGGCGGTGATCAGCAGTTCTTC,CASSPGTGGDQQFF
TRBJ1-1,TRBD1,NA,TRBV6-5,TGTGCCAGCAGTCCGAACGACAGGGACACTGAAGCTTTCTTT,CASSPNDRDTEAFF
TRBJ1-1,NA,NA,TRBV3-1/TRBV3-2,TGTGCCAGCAGCCCTCGTGCCAGGGTGGGCACTGAAGCTTTCTTT,CASSPRARVGTEAFF
TRBJ2-1,NA,NA,TRBV7-2,TGTGCCAGCAGCCTTGGGGGCGTACTGAATGAGCAGTTCTTC,CASSLGGVLNEQFF
TRBJ1-1,TRBD1,NA,TRBV7-3,TGTGCCAGCAGCGTCACAGGGGGGAGCCCTGAAGCTTTCTTT,CASSVTGGSPEAFF
TRBJ1-3,NA,NA,TRBV29-1,TGCAGCGTTGGTTCAGTCTCTGGAAACACCATATATTTT,CSVGSVSGNTIYF
TRBJ1-6,TRBD1,NA,TRBV9,TGTGCCAGCAGCGTATTAGGGACAGGGGATAATTCACCCCTCCACTTT,CASSVLGTGDNSPLHF
TRBJ2-2,TRBD1,NA,TRBV30,TGTGCCTGGGGGACAGGGCCTTACACCGGGGAGCTGTTTTTT,CAWGTGPYTGELFF
TRBJ1-6,TRBD1,NA,TRBV4-3,TGCGCCAGCAGCCAAGAGGTGGGGACAGGGGCCTCACCCCTCCACTTT,CASSQEVGTGASPLHF
TRBJ2-1,NA,NA,TRBV19,TGTGCCAGTAGTATGACAGTCAGGGGTTCTGGAATTGTAAATGAGCAGTTCTTC,CASSMTVRGSGIVNEQFF
TRBJ1-2,NA,NA,TRBV27,TGTGCCAGCAGTTTATCGAGGCAGGGCTATGGCTACACCTTC,CASSLSRQGYGYTF
TRBJ1-5,NA,few,TRBV24-1,TGTGCCACCAGTAAACAGACCGATCAGCCCCAGCATTTT,CATSKQTDQPQHF
TRBJ2-5,TRBD2,NA,TRBV4-3,TGCGCCAGCAGCCAAGAATGGGGTAGCGGGGAGACCCAGTACTTC,CASSQEWGSGETQYF
TRBJ2-1,TRBD2,NA,TRBV6-1,TGTGCCAGCAGTGATCTAGCGGGGGGAAATTTCTACAATGAGCAGTTCTTC,CASSDLAGGNFYNEQFF
TRBJ1-3,NA,NA,TRBV28,TGTGCCAGCAGTTTGGTGGGGGCCTCTGGAAACACCATATATTTT,CASSLVGASGNTIYF
TRBJ1-1,NA,NA,TRBV19,TGTGCCAGTAGTGTTCCCCCGCTAGCTGAAGCTTTCTTT,CASSVPPLAEAFF